This is a list of T cell receptor beta chains from one sample in a study of blood T cell repertoires in COVID-19. Measured with immunoSEQ multiplex PCR; TCRdb has only the in-frame clones, and not every one. Of under 200,000 clones listed, about 82% are singletons. Sequenced sample: PBMCs or T cells enriched from blood (not recorded which). The source of these receptors is a man in his forties with acute COVID-19. Each CDR3 is given with its conserved first and last residue. The order of the fields is clone size, D gene, J gene, V gene, CDR3 protein, CDR3 DNA. D genes are given only for firm matches. Not every row has a clone size; where given, it reads once, few, many or a size class.

abundance: once; d_gene: NA; j_gene: TRBJ1-2; v_gene: TRBV7-2; CDR3aa: CASSLGAGAGYTF; CDR3nt: TGTGCCAGCAGCTTAGGCGCAGGGGCCGGCTACACCTTC
abundance: NA; d_gene: NA; j_gene: TRBJ2-5; v_gene: TRBV11-2; CDR3aa: CASSLERETQYF; CDR3nt: TGTGCCAGCAGCTTAGAGAGGGAGACCCAGTACTTC
abundance: NA; d_gene: NA; j_gene: TRBJ2-2; v_gene: TRBV2; CDR3aa: CASSKFRSGTSTGELFF; CDR3nt: TGTGCCAGCAGTAAATTCCGTAGCGGAACGTCCACCGGGGAGCTGTTTTTT
abundance: NA; d_gene: NA; j_gene: TRBJ1-1; v_gene: TRBV7-2; CDR3aa: CASSLRDRWTNTEAFF; CDR3nt: TGTGCCAGCAGCTTAAGAGACAGGTGGACCAACACTGAAGCTTTCTTT
abundance: NA; d_gene: NA; j_gene: TRBJ1-6; v_gene: TRBV2; CDR3aa: CASSGPAGPNSPLHF; CDR3nt: TGTGCCAGCAGTGGTCCGGCAGGGCCTAATTCACCCCTCCACTTT
abundance: NA; d_gene: NA; j_gene: TRBJ1-6; v_gene: TRBV21-1; CDR3aa: CASGPGQKKRNSPLHF; CDR3nt: TGTGCCAGCGGGCCGGGACAGAAAAAACGGAATTCACCCCTCCACTTT
abundance: few; d_gene: TRBD1; j_gene: TRBJ1-2; v_gene: TRBV6-1; CDR3aa: CASSEQGDYGYTF; CDR3nt: TGTGCCAGCAGTGAACAGGGGGACTATGGCTACACCTTC
abundance: NA; d_gene: NA; j_gene: TRBJ1-2; v_gene: TRBV6-5; CDR3aa: CASRKTGNYGYTF; CDR3nt: TGTGCCAGCAGGAAGACAGGAAACTATGGCTACACCTTC
abundance: NA; d_gene: TRBD1; j_gene: TRBJ2-7; v_gene: TRBV5-1; CDR3aa: CASSLDPRQGSYEQYF; CDR3nt: TGCGCCAGCAGCTTGGATCCAAGACAGGGTAGCTACGAGCAGTACTTC
abundance: once; d_gene: NA; j_gene: TRBJ1-1; v_gene: TRBV5-6; CDR3aa: CASSFQGRNTEAFF; CDR3nt: TGTGCCAGCAGCTTCCAGGGTAGGAACACTGAAGCTTTCTTT
abundance: once; d_gene: TRBD2; j_gene: TRBJ2-1; v_gene: TRBV20-1; CDR3aa: CSASLSGKWGEQFF; CDR3nt: TGCAGTGCTAGTCTAAGCGGGAAGTGGGGTGAGCAGTTCTTC
abundance: NA; d_gene: TRBD1; j_gene: TRBJ2-7; v_gene: TRBV18; CDR3aa: CASSRTGGYEQYF; CDR3nt: TGTGCCAGCTCACGAACAGGGGGCTACGAGCAGTACTTC
abundance: NA; d_gene: NA; j_gene: TRBJ2-3; v_gene: TRBV5-4; CDR3aa: CASSLEGRTDTQYF; CDR3nt: TGTGCCAGCAGCTTAGAGGGCAGGACAGATACGCAGTATTTT
abundance: NA; d_gene: NA; j_gene: TRBJ1-2; v_gene: TRBV2; CDR3aa: CASSEASDRDYTF; CDR3nt: TGTGCCAGCAGTGAAGCGTCGGACAGAGACTACACCTTC
abundance: NA; d_gene: NA; j_gene: TRBJ1-2; v_gene: TRBV5-1; CDR3aa: CASSLGRGQGYTF; CDR3nt: TGCGCCAGCAGCTTGGGAAGGGGACAAGGCTACACCTTC
abundance: few; d_gene: NA; j_gene: TRBJ2-1; v_gene: TRBV7-8; CDR3aa: CASSLRAGYNEQFF; CDR3nt: TGTGCCAGCAGCTTACGGGCGGGCTACAATGAGCAGTTCTTC
abundance: NA; d_gene: NA; j_gene: TRBJ2-2; v_gene: TRBV5-6; CDR3aa: CASSRTPRNTGELFF; CDR3nt: TGTGCCAGCAGCCGTACTCCAAGGAACACCGGGGAGCTGTTTTTT
abundance: NA; d_gene: TRBD2; j_gene: TRBJ2-7; v_gene: TRBV6-5; CDR3aa: CASILNPREGGEQYF; CDR3nt: TGTGCCAGCATTTTGAACCCCCGGGAGGGAGGTGAGCAGTACTTC
abundance: NA; d_gene: NA; j_gene: TRBJ2-2; v_gene: TRBV2; CDR3aa: CASTERYSGNTGELFF; CDR3nt: TGTGCCAGCACTGAGAGGTATAGCGGGAACACCGGGGAGCTGTTTTTT
abundance: NA; d_gene: NA; j_gene: TRBJ2-7; v_gene: TRBV27; CDR3aa: CASSQGYSTYEQYF; CDR3nt: TGTGCCAGCAGTCAAGGATACAGCACCTACGAGCAGTACTTC
abundance: NA; d_gene: NA; j_gene: TRBJ2-7; v_gene: TRBV28; CDR3aa: CASSPPTGMRNSYEQYF; CDR3nt: TGTGCCAGCAGTCCTCCAACCGGGATGAGGAACTCCTACGAGCAGTACTTC
abundance: NA; d_gene: NA; j_gene: TRBJ1-1; v_gene: TRBV7-8; CDR3aa: CASSYHRDPTEAFF; CDR3nt: TGTGCCAGCAGCTACCACAGGGATCCCACTGAAGCTTTCTTT
abundance: few; d_gene: NA; j_gene: TRBJ2-2; v_gene: TRBV4-2; CDR3aa: CASSQATGLFF; CDR3nt: TGTGCCAGCAGCCAAGCGACTGGACTGTTTTTT
abundance: once; d_gene: NA; j_gene: TRBJ2-6; v_gene: TRBV19; CDR3aa: CASSTGPRSGANVLTF; CDR3nt: TGTGCCAGCTCCACAGGCCCCCGCTCTGGGGCCAACGTCCTGACTTTC
abundance: NA; d_gene: NA; j_gene: TRBJ2-1; v_gene: TRBV5-1; CDR3aa: CASSQQGRSSYNEQFF; CDR3nt: TGCGCCAGCAGCCAACAGGGGAGGAGCTCCTACAATGAGCAGTTCTTC